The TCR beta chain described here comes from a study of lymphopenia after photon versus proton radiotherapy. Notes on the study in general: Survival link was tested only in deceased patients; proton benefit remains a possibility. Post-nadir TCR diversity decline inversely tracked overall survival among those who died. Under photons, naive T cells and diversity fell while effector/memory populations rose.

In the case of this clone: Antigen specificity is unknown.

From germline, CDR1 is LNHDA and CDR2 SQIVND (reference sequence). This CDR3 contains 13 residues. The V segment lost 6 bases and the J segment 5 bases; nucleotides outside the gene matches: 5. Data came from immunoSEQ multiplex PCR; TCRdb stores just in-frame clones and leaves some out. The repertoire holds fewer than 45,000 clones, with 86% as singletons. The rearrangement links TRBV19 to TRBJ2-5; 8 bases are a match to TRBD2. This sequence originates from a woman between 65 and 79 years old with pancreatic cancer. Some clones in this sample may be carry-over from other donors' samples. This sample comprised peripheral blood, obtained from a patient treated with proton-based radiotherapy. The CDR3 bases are TGTGCCAGTAGGCCAGCGGGAGAGGAGACCCAGTACTTC. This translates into CASRPAGEETQYF. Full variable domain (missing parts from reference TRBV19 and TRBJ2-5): DGGITQSPKYLFRKEGQNVTLSCEQNLNHDAMYWYRQDPGQGLRLIYYSQIVNDFQKGDIAEGYSVSREKKESFPLTVTSAQKNPTAFYLCASRPAGEETQYFGPGTRLLVL.